Below, 28 T cell receptor beta chains from the same sample are listed, as sequenced in a study of blood T cell repertoires in COVID-19. The method was immunoSEQ multiplex PCR; TCRdb's version includes in-frame clones alone and lacks a portion of them. This sample has roughly 380,000 clones; about 85% occur once, and the top ten carry roughly 3.9%. Sequenced: peripheral blood. These receptors were obtained from a woman younger than 30 with acute or convalescent COVID-19.

The rearrangement joins TRBV5-1 to TRBJ1-2, with D possibly being TRBD1 (6 bases). Trimming took 0 bases from V and 0 from J, leaving 9 bases between them. Germline-derived CDR1 and CDR2 are SGHRS and YFSETQ. CDR3 size: 15 residues. In DNA, the CDR3 is TGCGCCAGCAGCTTGGCCGGACAGTCTAACTATGGCTACACCTTC. Protein sequence: CASSLAGQSNYGYTF.

The V gene is TRBV3-1 (or the pseudogene TRBV3-2), the J gene TRBJ2-7; TRBD1 matches 10 bases. Losses at the gene ends were 0 bases for V and 5 bases for J; bases not matched to a gene: 16. This CDR3 is 19 amino acids long. Per germline, CDR1 LGHDT and CDR2 YNNKEL (reference sequence). The CDR3: CASSQEVDRDRGPLNEQYF. The CDR3 nucleotides are TGTGCCAGCAGCCAAGAGGTAGATCGAGACAGGGGGCCGTTGAACGAGCAGTACTTC.

J is TRBJ1-5 and V is TRBV28; D is unresolved. Germline V gene data show CDR1 as MDHEN and CDR2 as SYDVKM. Trimming stripped 8 bases from V and 0 bases from J, with 11 bases between. The CDR3 consists of 14 residues. CDR3 sequence: CASVVGSSNQPQHF. The CDR3 DNA sequence: TGTGCCAGCGTTGTAGGGAGTAGCAATCAGCCCCAGCATTTT. Complete variable domain (other parts from reference TRBV28 and TRBJ1-5): DVKVTQSSRYLVKRTGEKVFLECVQDMDHENMFWYRQDPGLGLRLIYFSYDVKMKEKGDIPEGYSVSREKKERFSLILESASTNQTSMYLCASVVGSSNQPQHFGDGTRLSIL.

As regards this clone: A far larger clone is off by one base, so a read error is likely. The chain employs TRBV3-1 (or the pseudogene TRBV3-2) and TRBJ1-1; D gene unclear. Germline CDR1 is LGHDT and CDR2 is YNNKEL (reference sequence). CDR3 size: 11 residues. V lost 4 bases, J lost 3 bases, and 3 bases lay in between. Here the CDR3 reads CASSLDTEAFF. The CDR3 DNA reads as TGTGCCAGCAGCCTAGACACTGAAGCTTTCTTT.

This chain links TRBV27 with TRBJ2-3; weak D call: TRBD2 (6 bases). The CDR3 extends over 14 amino acids. Per the germline V gene, CDR1 is MNHEY and CDR2 is SMNVEV (reference sequence). V shed 6 bases and J shed 6 bases, with 16 bases lying between them. CDR3 protein: CASRWGEVWDTQYF. The DNA for the CDR3 is TGTGCCAGCAGGTGGGGGGAGGTGTGGGATACGCAGTATTTT.

Turning to this clone: A clone one base away is much larger, so this may be a read error. The chain has TRBV27 and TRBJ2-7, with 8 positions matching TRBD2. The CDR3 covers 13 residues. V was pared by 5 bases and J by 2 bases, with 2 bases of the junction left unmatched. The germline gives CDR1 MNHEY, CDR2 SMNVEV (reference sequence). The CDR3: CASSLAGPYEQYF. The CDR3 nucleotides are TGTGCCAGCAGTCTAGCGGGCCCCTACGAGCAGTACTTC.

This chain uses TRBV29-1 with TRBJ2-7, with a weak D call TRBD2 (5 bases). Per germline, CDR1 SQVTM and CDR2 ANQGSEA. There are 13 residues in the CDR3. V was pared by 3 bases and J by 9 bases, with 18 bases between. The CDR3 here is CSVDHASPEGQYF. DNA for the CDR3: TGCAGCGTTGACCATGCTTCTCCCGAGGGGCAGTACTTC.

The chain is built from TRBV3-1 (or the pseudogene TRBV3-2) and TRBJ1-6; D uncertain. The CDR3 runs 13 residues. Trimming took off 1 base at V and 9 bases at J, with 7 bases between the two ends. Germline V gene lookup returns CDR1 LGHDT and CDR2 YNNKEL (reference sequence). The CDR3 nucleotides are TGTGCCAGCAGCCAAGCGAGGAGTTCACCCCTCCACTTT. This translates into CASSQARSSPLHF.

CDR3 loop: CASSQFMWAPFNEQFF. The CDR3 DNA sequence: TGTGCCAGCAGCCAATTTATGTGGGCCCCCTTCAATGAGCAGTTCTTC. This rearrangement joins TRBV3-1 (or the pseudogene TRBV3-2) to TRBJ2-1, with D unclear. The V and J ends lost 2 bases and 6 bases respectively, with 17 bases between them. Germline lookup yields CDR1 LGHDT and CDR2 YNNKEL (reference sequence). This CDR3 region has 16 residues.

Note on this clone: This sample also contains other DNA sequences that code for the same CDR3. V and J are TRBV28 and TRBJ1-5; D remains ambiguous. CDR1 is MDHEN, CDR2 SYDVKM, per germline. This CDR3 has 14 amino acids. Trimming stripped 2 bases from V and 0 bases from J, with 5 bases between. The DNA for the CDR3 is TGTGCCAGCAGTTTAGGCGGTAGCAATCAGCCCCAGCATTTT. Translated: CASSLGGSNQPQHF.

The chain has TRBV9 and TRBJ2-3; D possibly corresponds to TRBD2 (6 bases). The V end was cut by 2 bases, the J end by 5 bases, with 18 bases between. This CDR3 has 16 amino acids. Germline V gene sequence: CDR1 SGDLS, CDR2 YYNGEE. The CDR3 is CASSVGGLPRGDTQYF. Here the CDR3 DNA reads TGTGCCAGCAGCGTGGGAGGACTGCCACGGGGAGATACGCAGTATTTT.

This clone was detected only a few times. The V call is TRBV2, the J call TRBJ2-7; 9 bases align to TRBD1. Unmatched junction bases numbered 10, after V lost 9 bases and J lost 4 bases. CDR3 length equals 14 residues. Germline lookup yields CDR1 SNHLY and CDR2 FYNNEI. The CDR3: CASYRGTGRYEQYF. DNA for the CDR3: TGTGCCAGTTACAGGGGGACAGGGCGATACGAGCAGTACTTC. The variable domain in full, completed from reference TRBV2 and TRBJ2-7, reads EPEVTQTPSHQVTQMGQEVILRCVPISNHLYFYWYRQILGQKVEFLVSFYNNEISEKSEIFDDQFSVERPDGSNFTLKIRSTKLEDSAMYFCASYRGTGRYEQYFGPGTRLTVT.

This chain joins TRBV27 and TRBJ1-1, with TRBD1 matching 7 bases. The CDR3 length is 15 residues. CDR1 is MNHEY, CDR2 SMNVEV, per germline (reference sequence). V lost 5 bases, J lost 0 bases, and 6 bases stayed unmatched. CDR3 loop: CASSPRTGLNTEAFF. The CDR3 bases are TGTGCCAGCAGTCCTCGGACAGGACTGAACACTGAAGCTTTCTTT.

The V call is TRBV10-3, the J call TRBJ1-1, with no clear D. The CDR3 consists of 15 residues. Germline V CDR1 and CDR2: ENHRY, SYGVKD. Trimming removed 8 bases from V and 5 bases from J, with 21 bases in between. DNA of the CDR3: TGTGCCATCCTAAGAGGAAACAGCCCGGGGACTGAAGCTTTCTTT. Translated: CAILRGNSPGTEAFF.

In this sample, this clone turned up many times. The gene calls are TRBV29-1 and TRBJ1-1, with TRBD1 as a possible D gene (5 bases). This CDR3 contains 11 residues. V was clipped by 4 bases and J by 3 bases, with 6 bases between them. Germline V gene sequence: CDR1 SQVTM, CDR2 ANQGSEA. The CDR3 sequence is CSVGQHTEAFF. CDR3 bases: TGCAGCGTTGGACAGCACACTGAAGCTTTCTTT.

This chain links TRBV4-1 with TRBJ1-1; tentatively, D is TRBD1 (6 bases). Germline CDR1 MGHRA, CDR2 YSYEKL. This CDR3 region has 14 residues. The V gene lost 0 bases and the J gene lost 11 bases, with 16 bases spanning the gap. CDR3: CASSQDALGGAAFF. CDR3 nucleotides: TGCGCCAGCAGCCAAGACGCCCTAGGGGGGGCCGCTTTCTTT.

This clone was observed a single time. This chain links TRBV5-5 with TRBJ1-2, with 8 bases fitting TRBD1. The CDR3 runs 15 residues. Germline CDR1 reads SGHKS; CDR2 reads YYEKEE (reference sequence). Germline trimming cut 4 bases from V and 1 base from J; bases unmatched to any gene: 6. CDR3 residues: CASSPGTGINYGYTF. The CDR3 nucleotides read TGTGCCAGCAGCCCGGGGACAGGAATTAACTATGGCTACACCTTC.

The rearrangement links TRBV10-3 to TRBJ1-4; 7 bases fit TRBD1. Germline V gene sequence: CDR1 ENHRY, CDR2 SYGVKD. With 3 bases clipped from V and 8 bases from J, the junction kept 6 bases outside the gene matches. There are 14 residues in the CDR3. The CDR3 loop reads CAISDDRVGEKLFF. In DNA, the CDR3 is TGTGCCATCAGTGACGACAGGGTTGGGGAAAAACTGTTTTTT.

Only a few counts were recorded for this clone. The CDR3 sequence is CASSQEGLAGTHEQYF. The CDR3 DNA is TGCGCCAGCAGCCAGGAGGGGCTAGCGGGGACGCACGAGCAGTACTTC. The rearrangement joins TRBV4-1 to TRBJ2-7; 9 bases line up with TRBD2. The CDR3 consists of 16 residues. Per germline, CDR1 MGHRA and CDR2 YSYEKL. With V trimmed by 3 bases and J by 5 bases, 11 bases remained unmatched.

This sequence joins TRBV6-5 and TRBJ2-7; 10 bases align to TRBD1. Germline values: CDR1 MNHEY, CDR2 SVGAGI. Trimming removed 4 bases from V and 4 bases from J; junction bases left unmatched: 4. The CDR3 sequence is 14 residues long. The CDR3 DNA sequence: TGTGCCAGCAGTTCACCGGGACAGGGGTACGAGCAGTACTTC. Translating gives CASSSPGQGYEQYF.

The table lists this clone with a count of one. The V gene is TRBV4-1, the J gene TRBJ2-7; D may be TRBD2 (5 bases). CDR1 MGHRA and CDR2 YSYEKL come from the germline V gene. CDR3 length: 16 residues. Deletions cut 0 bases from V and 2 bases from J, with 14 bases between. CDR3: CASSQDHLGVTYEQYF. In nucleotides, the CDR3 is TGCGCCAGCAGCCAAGATCACCTCGGGGTTACCTACGAGCAGTACTTC.

The chain combines TRBV10-3 with TRBJ1-1; D is possibly TRBD1 (5 bases). The V and J ends lost 6 bases and 1 base respectively, with 9 bases between them. Germline CDR1 reads ENHRY; CDR2 reads SYGVKD. The CDR3 totals 13 residues. CDR3 DNA sequence: TGTGCCATCAGATCGGACACGAACACTGAAGCTTTCTTT. This codes for CAIRSDTNTEAFF.

The gene calls are TRBV6-1 and TRBJ2-7, with D tentatively TRBD2 (6 bases). Germline V lookup: CDR1 MNHNS, CDR2 SASEGT. The CDR3 spans 15 residues. V lost 1 base to trimming and J lost 1 base, with 11 bases between them. The CDR3 coding sequence is TGTGCCAGCAGTGAAGGTAAAGCGGGTTCCTACGAGCAGTACTTC. This codes for CASSEGKAGSYEQYF.

The V call is TRBV6-6, the J call TRBJ2-1; 12 bases are a match to TRBD2. Unmatched junction bases numbered 9, after V lost 6 bases and J lost 6 bases. From germline, CDR1 is MNHNY and CDR2 SVGAGI (reference sequence). This CDR3 spans 16 amino acids. In DNA, the CDR3 is TGTGCCAGCAGCCCTCCGACTAGCGGGAGTGGCAATGAGCAGTTCTTC. Translated: CASSPPTSGSGNEQFF.

The CDR3 DNA follows: TGTGCCAGCAGTGACGGGACAGGGTTTAGTTCACCCCTCCACTTT. Its protein is CASSDGTGFSSPLHF. The rearrangement links TRBV2 to TRBJ1-6; 9 bases line up with TRBD1. This CDR3 spans 15 amino acids. Germline V gene lookup returns CDR1 SNHLY and CDR2 FYNNEI. The ends lost 3 bases at V and 9 bases at J; junction bases unmatched: 6.

This chain uses TRBV30 with TRBJ2-5; 9 bases are a match to TRBD1. CDR3 length: 16 amino acids. The J segment lost 4 bases and the V segment lost 0 bases, leaving 9 bases of the junction unmatched. Germline V lookup: CDR1 GTSNPN, CDR2 SVGIG (reference sequence). For the CDR3, the DNA is TGTGCCTGGAGTGTAAAGTCACAGGGGGCCTCAGAGACCCAGTACTTC. The encoded protein is CAWSVKSQGASETQYF. The whole variable domain, filled in from reference TRBV30 and TRBJ2-5, reads SQTIHQWPATLVQPVGSPLSLECTVEGTSNPNLYWYRQAAGRGLQLLFYSVGIGQISSEVPQNLSASRPQDRQFILSSKKLLLSDSGFYLCAWSVKSQGASETQYFGPGTRLLVL.

The chain uses TRBV5-4 and TRBJ2-3; D gene ambiguous. Germline-derived CDR1 and CDR2 are SGHNT and YYREEE (reference sequence). The CDR3 totals 15 residues. The V end lost 2 bases, the J end lost 2 bases, and 12 bases lay between the germline ends. The CDR3 nucleotides read TGTGCCAGCAGCTTTGGTTGGGCCTCCACAGATACGCAGTATTTT. Its translation: CASSFGWASTDTQYF.

This rearrangement joins TRBV10-3 to TRBJ2-5; tentative D call: TRBD1 (5 bases). From germline, CDR1 is ENHRY and CDR2 SYGVKD. V was trimmed by 2 bases and J by 5 bases, leaving 9 bases between them. This CDR3 spans 13 amino acids. The CDR3 coding sequence is TGTGCCATCAGTGAGCAGGGATTGGAGACCCAGTACTTC. Residues: CAISEQGLETQYF.